One sample yielded the 8 T cell receptor beta chains listed below, sequenced in a study of blood T cell repertoires in COVID-19. Profiled with immunoSEQ multiplex PCR; TCRdb holds only in-frame clones, not every one. The table has over 200,000 clones, 80% to 90% seen once. Material: peripheral blood. The receptors originated from a young man with COVID-19, enrolled during active disease.

V and J are TRBV29-1 and TRBJ1-4; TRBD1 is a possible D gene (5 bases). V lost 4 bases, J lost 7 bases, and 22 bases lay in between. This CDR3 is built from 16 residues. CDR1 is SQVTM and CDR2 is ANQGSEA in the germline V gene. CDR3 sequence: CSVGNKTALILEKLFF. The CDR3 nucleotides are TGCAGCGTTGGGAACAAGACAGCCCTTATTCTTGAAAAACTGTTTTTT.

This clone has just one count. The chain is built from TRBV28 and TRBJ1-1; D uncertain. Germline lookup yields CDR1 MDHEN and CDR2 SYDVKM. The CDR3 loop spans 16 amino acids. Deletions cut 2 bases from V and 1 base from J, with 14 bases between. This CDR3 reads CASSLRGKGTNTEAFF. CDR3 DNA: TGTGCCAGCAGTTTACGCGGGAAAGGTACGAACACTGAAGCTTTCTTT. Full variable domain (missing parts from reference TRBV28 and TRBJ1-1): DVKVTQSSRYLVKRTGEKVFLECVQDMDHENMFWYRQDPGLGLRLIYFSYDVKMKEKGDIPEGYSVSREKKERFSLILESASTNQTSMYLCASSLRGKGTNTEAFFGQGTRLTVV.

V gene TRBV4-3 combines with J gene TRBJ1-5, with D maybe TRBD1 (5 bases). Trimming removed 0 bases at V and 7 bases at J, with 10 bases between. Germline V gene lookup returns CDR1 LGHNA and CDR2 YSLEER. CDR3 length equals 14 residues. DNA for the CDR3: TGCGCCAGCAGCCAAGATATCGGGGGGCAGCCCCAGCATTTT. Its protein product is CASSQDIGGQPQHF.

The V and J genes are TRBV28 and TRBJ1-2; D remains unclear. The CDR3 has 15 residues. The V end was cut by 8 bases, the J end by 4 bases, with 20 bases between. CDR1 is MDHEN and CDR2 is SYDVKM in the germline V gene. The CDR3 protein is CASRTPRSSSYGYTF. The CDR3 nucleotides are TGTGCCAGCCGTACTCCGCGCAGTAGCAGCTATGGCTACACCTTC.

The chain carries TRBV5-1 and TRBJ2-7; D is undetermined. CDR1 SGHRS and CDR2 YFSETQ come from the germline V gene. The CDR3 sequence is 12 residues long. The V and J ends lost 0 bases and 5 bases respectively, with 6 bases between them. The CDR3 loop reads CASSLDSHEQYF. The CDR3 region has the DNA TGCGCCAGCAGCTTGGACAGCCACGAGCAGTACTTC.

V is TRBV6-5 and J is TRBJ2-1; weak D call: TRBD2 (7 bases). Germline V gene lookup returns CDR1 MNHEY and CDR2 SVGAGI. Between the trimmed V and J ends, which lost 3 bases and 3 bases, there was a span of 15 bases. The CDR3 contains 16 residues. The CDR3 spells CASSYTSGGFYNEQFF. The CDR3 DNA reads TGTGCCAGCAGTTATACTTCGGGGGGCTTCTACAATGAGCAGTTCTTC.

A remark on this clone: Germline is not matched at one junction end, which may reflect a read error. The genes are TRBV6-5 and TRBJ2-3, with 8 bases matching TRBD2. Per germline, CDR1 MNHEY and CDR2 SVGAGI. CDR3 length: 16 amino acids. The CDR3 loop reads CASSYSGTRSIDTQYF. Here the CDR3 DNA reads TGTGCCAGCAGTTACTCCGGGACTAGGAGCATAGATACGCAGTATTTT.

V is TRBV19 and J is TRBJ1-1; D perhaps matches TRBD1 (5 bases). This CDR3 is built from 16 residues. Per germline, CDR1 LNHDA and CDR2 SQIVND (reference sequence). V dropped 5 bases and J dropped 4 bases, with 20 bases sitting between them. This chain's CDR3 is CASSALRGEWSTEAFF. The CDR3 bases are TGTGCCAGTAGTGCTCTTCGGGGGGAATGGAGCACTGAAGCTTTCTTT.